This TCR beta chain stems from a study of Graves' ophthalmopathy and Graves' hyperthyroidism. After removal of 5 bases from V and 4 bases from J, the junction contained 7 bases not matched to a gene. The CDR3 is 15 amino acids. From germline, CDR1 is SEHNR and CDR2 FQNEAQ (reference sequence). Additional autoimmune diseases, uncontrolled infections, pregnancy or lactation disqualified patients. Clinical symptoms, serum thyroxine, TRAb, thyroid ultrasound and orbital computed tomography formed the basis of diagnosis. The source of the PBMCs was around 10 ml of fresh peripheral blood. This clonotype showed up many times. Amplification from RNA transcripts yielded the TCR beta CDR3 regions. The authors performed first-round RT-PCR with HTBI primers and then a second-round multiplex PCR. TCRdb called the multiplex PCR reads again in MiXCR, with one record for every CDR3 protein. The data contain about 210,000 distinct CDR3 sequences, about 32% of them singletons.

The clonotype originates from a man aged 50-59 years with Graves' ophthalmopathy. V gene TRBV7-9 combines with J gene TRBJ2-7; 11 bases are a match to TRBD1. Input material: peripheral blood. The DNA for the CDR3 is TGTGCCAGCAGCCATCCGGGACAGGGGGTTTACGAGCAGTACTTC. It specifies CASSHPGQGVYEQYF. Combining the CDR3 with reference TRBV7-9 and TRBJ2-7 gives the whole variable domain DTGVSQNPRHKITKRGQNVTFRCDPISEHNRLYWYRQTLGQGPEFLTYFQNEAQLEKSRLLSDRFSAERPKGSFSTLEIQRTEQGDSAMYLCASSHPGQGVYEQYFGPGTRLTVT.